This entry lists 28 T cell receptor beta chains sequenced from one sample in a study of a mutant IDH1 vaccine in newly diagnosed glioma. Only in-frame clones appear in the TCRdb table, and some are missing; sequencing was by immunoSEQ multiplex PCR. Among tens of thousands of clones listed, about four fifths were seen once. These receptors have no identified antigens. Time point in this sample: week 23, last vaccination. Each dose delivered 300 ug of mutant IDH1 20-mer peptide subcutaneously with imiquimod. The specimen was PBMCs, collected from a glioma patient whose treatment included an IDH1 peptide vaccine. The receptors shown here come from a man aged 40-49 years with glioma.

This chain uses TRBV5-4 with TRBJ2-5; tentative D call: TRBD2 (6 bases). The germline V gene has CDR1 SGHNT and CDR2 YYREEE (reference sequence). CDR3 length: 12 residues. The germline V and J ends were trimmed by 7 bases and 2 bases, with 9 bases remaining between them. This chain's CDR3 is CASRREQETQYF. CDR3 DNA sequence: TGTGCCAGCCGACGGGAGCAAGAGACCCAGTACTTC.

The chain joins TRBV7-8 to TRBJ1-5; 11 bases align to TRBD1. In germline, CDR1 is SGHVS, CDR2 FQNEAQ. This CDR3 contains 15 residues. V was clipped by 3 bases and J by 6 bases; unmatched bases: 4. CDR3 DNA sequence: TGTGCCAGCAGCTTTAGGACAGGGGGCGGTCAGCCCCAGCATTTT. Protein: CASSFRTGGGQPQHF.

This clone was observed a single time. The chain uses TRBV6-1 and TRBJ1-1; TRBD1 is a possible D gene (5 bases). Germline CDR1 is MNHNS and CDR2 is SASEGT. The CDR3 runs to 12 residues. The V end was cut by 1 base, the J end by 5 bases, with 5 bases between. The CDR3, as DNA: TGTGCCAGCAGTGAAGGGGGGACTGAAGCTTTCTTT. This translates into CASSEGGTEAFF.

This clone was recorded once. The rearrangement uses TRBV6-5 and TRBJ1-2; no reliable D call. The germline V gene encodes CDR1 MNHEY and CDR2 SVGAGI. The CDR3 loop spans 15 amino acids. Trimming stripped 0 bases from V and 5 bases from J, with 13 bases between. The DNA for the CDR3 is TGTGCCAGCAGTTACTCGAGGCAGGCCTCATATGGCTACACCTTC. Amino acids: CASSYSRQASYGYTF.

This rearrangement joins TRBV5-4 to TRBJ2-7, with D perhaps assigned TRBD1 or TRBD2 (5 bases each). The V gene's germline CDR1 is SGHNT and CDR2 YYREEE (reference sequence). The CDR3 spans 15 residues. With 4 bases removed from V and 6 bases from J, the gap between germline ends came to 20 bases. The CDR3 loop is CASSPKGQGVREQYF. The CDR3 DNA is TGTGCCAGCAGCCCTAAAGGCCAGGGAGTTCGCGAGCAGTACTTC.

This clone was detected a few times. The CDR3, as DNA: TGTGCCAGCAGTGACTCAAGGGAATCGACTGAAGCTTTCTTT. Encoded protein: CASSDSRESTEAFF. The chain has TRBV6-4 and TRBJ1-1; D ambiguous. Germline V lookup: CDR1 MRHNA, CDR2 SNTAGT. V dropped 0 bases and J dropped 5 bases, with 10 bases sitting between them. The CDR3 loop spans 14 amino acids.

V is TRBV9 and J is TRBJ2-3; 8 bases map to TRBD1. In germline, CDR1 is SGDLS, CDR2 YYNGEE. V shed 0 bases, J shed 7 bases, and the junction held 7 bases outside the gene matches. The CDR3 runs to 15 residues. The CDR3 coding sequence is TGTGCCAGCAGCGTAGATACAGGGGGACGGTATACGCAGTATTTT. As protein: CASSVDTGGRYTQYF.

The chain combines TRBV15 with TRBJ2-5; D possibly uses TRBD1 or TRBD2 (6 bases each). CDR1 LNHNV and CDR2 YYDKDF come from the germline V gene (reference sequence). V dropped 2 bases and J dropped 5 bases, with 15 bases sitting between them. The CDR3 extends over 15 amino acids. The CDR3 nucleotides are TGTGCCACCAGCAGAACGAAGGGGGGCCCGGAGACCCAGTACTTC. Translation: CATSRTKGGPETQYF.

V and J are TRBV18 and TRBJ1-2; 7 nucleotides line up with TRBD1. The CDR3 totals 13 residues. Per germline, CDR1 KGHSH and CDR2 LQKENI. With 6 bases clipped from V and 8 bases from J, the junction kept 9 bases outside the gene matches. CDR3 DNA: TGTGCCAGCTCTCAAGACAGGGCGGGAGGCTACACCTTC. Translation gives CASSQDRAGGYTF.

This clone has a single count. The chain links TRBV7-8 to TRBJ1-3; 8 bases fit TRBD1. CDR1 and CDR2 from the germline V gene are SGHVS and FQNEAQ. The CDR3 has 15 residues. V gave up 5 bases and J gave up 8 bases; unmatched junction bases: 11. The CDR3 sequence is CASSETGTGGDTIYF. CDR3 sequence (DNA): TGTGCCAGCAGCGAAACGGGGACAGGAGGAGACACCATATATTTT.

CDR3 in amino acids: CAISESPLAGAAYNEQFF. The CDR3 bases are TGTGCCATCAGTGAGTCGCCGCTAGCGGGGGCCGCATACAATGAGCAGTTCTTC. The chain joins TRBV10-3 to TRBJ2-1; 10 nucleotides match TRBD2. V lost 0 bases to trimming and J lost 4 bases; unmatched junction nucleotides: 9. CDR3 length: 18 amino acids. Per the germline V gene, CDR1 is ENHRY and CDR2 is SYGVKD.

The chain joins TRBV7-2 to TRBJ2-5; 9 bases agree with TRBD1. Germline V gives CDR1 SGHTA, CDR2 FQGNSA. With 7 bases clipped from V and 5 bases from J, the junction kept 8 bases outside the gene matches. The CDR3 length is 14 residues. The CDR3 loop reads CASTGTGRVETQYF. CDR3 nucleotides: TGTGCCAGCACCGGGACAGGGCGGGTGGAGACCCAGTACTTC.

The chain employs TRBV19 and TRBJ2-5; the D gene is possibly TRBD1 (5 bases). Germline-derived CDR1 and CDR2 are LNHDA and SQIVND (reference sequence). This CDR3 is 13 amino acids long. Trimming took 8 bases from V and 2 from J, leaving 12 bases between them. The CDR3 sequence is CASAPTVQETQYF. The DNA of the CDR3 is TGTGCCAGTGCCCCGACAGTTCAAGAGACCCAGTACTTC.

The rearrangement uses TRBV6-5 and TRBJ2-7; no clear D. CDR1 is MNHEY, CDR2 SVGAGI, per germline. The CDR3 is 12 amino acids. Trimming cost V 4 bases and J 6 bases, with 10 bases left between them. Written as DNA, the CDR3 is TGTGCCAGCAGTTCTACGCTTTCCGAGCAGTACTTC. Encoded protein: CASSSTLSEQYF.

The V gene is TRBV6-1, the J gene TRBJ2-5, with 8 positions matching TRBD2. V shed 3 bases, J shed 7 bases, and the junction held 7 bases outside the gene matches. Germline values: CDR1 MNHNS, CDR2 SASEGT. The length of the CDR3 is 14 residues. In DNA form, the CDR3 reads TGTGCCAGCAGTGACTGGCTAGCGGGTGGGACCCAGTACTTC. Its protein is CASSDWLAGGTQYF.

This rearrangement joins TRBV11-1 to TRBJ2-7; TRBD1 agrees at 8 bases. V lost 3 bases to trimming and J lost 6 bases; unmatched junction nucleotides: 7. Germline CDR1 reads SGHAT; CDR2 reads FQDESV (reference sequence). The CDR3 has 14 residues. CDR3 coding DNA: TGTGCCAGCAGCTTTTCGACAGGGGTGGGCGAGCAGTACTTC. Translating it yields CASSFSTGVGEQYF.

This sequence joins TRBV5-1 and TRBJ2-1; D possibly corresponds to TRBD1 (6 bases). This CDR3 region has 15 residues. Trimming removed 0 bases from V and 2 bases from J, with 9 bases in between. CDR1 is SGHRS and CDR2 is YFSETQ in the germline V gene. The CDR3 here is CASSLAQGPYNEQFF. The CDR3 DNA reads TGCGCCAGCAGCTTGGCACAGGGACCCTACAATGAGCAGTTCTTC.

This sequence joins TRBV18 and TRBJ1-1; possibly TRBD1 for D (6 bases). Trimming took 2 bases from V and 0 from J, leaving 10 bases between them. From germline, CDR1 is KGHSH and CDR2 LQKENI. The CDR3 sequence is 15 residues long. CDR3 DNA: TGTGCCAGCTCACCAGCGGGGGGGCTGAACACTGAAGCTTTCTTT. It yields the protein CASSPAGGLNTEAFF.

This rearrangement joins TRBV6-5 to TRBJ1-1, with TRBD1 matching 10 bases. The germline V gene encodes CDR1 MNHEY and CDR2 SVGAGI. J was trimmed by 4 bases and V by 6 bases; bases with no gene match: 5. This CDR3 comprises 14 residues. The CDR3 DNA sequence: TGTGCCAGCAGCCACAGGGACAGGGGCACTGAAGCTTTCTTT. It is translated as CASSHRDRGTEAFF.

The count of this clone is one. The chain links TRBV6-5 to TRBJ1-1, with a tentative D call TRBD1 (5 bases). The CDR3 runs 13 residues. Germline V gives CDR1 MNHEY, CDR2 SVGAGI. V lost 0 bases to trimming and J lost 11 bases, with 13 bases between them. The CDR3 loop reads CASSYSLDSTAFF. The DNA of the CDR3 is TGTGCCAGCAGTTACTCGCTCGACAGCACGGCTTTCTTT.

This chain links TRBV6-6 with TRBJ1-5; no clear D gene. In germline, CDR1 is MNHNY, CDR2 SVGAGI (reference sequence). The CDR3 is 15 amino acids. The V and J ends lost 3 bases and 0 bases respectively, with 9 bases between them. The CDR3 here is CASSYDGNSNQPQHF. CDR3 in DNA: TGTGCCAGCAGTTATGATGGGAATAGCAATCAGCCCCAGCATTTT.

The V gene is TRBV25-1, the J gene TRBJ1-3; D is ambiguous. Germline CDR1 and CDR2: MGHDK and SYGVNS. CDR3 size: 14 residues. The V end was cut by 3 bases, the J end by 3 bases, with 9 bases between. The CDR3 sequence: CASSEPERGNTIYF. The CDR3 coding sequence is TGTGCCAGCAGTGAGCCTGAACGTGGAAACACCATATATTTT. Drawing the rest from reference TRBV25-1 and TRBJ1-3, the complete variable domain is EADIYQTPRYLVIGTGKKITLECSQTMGHDKMYWYQQDPGMELHLIHYSYGVNSTEKGDLSSESTVSRIRTEHFPLTLESARPSHTSQYLCASSEPERGNTIYFGEGSWLTVV.

V gene TRBV7-2 combines with J gene TRBJ1-1; D gene unclear. Germline lookup yields CDR1 SGHTA and CDR2 FQGNSA. The CDR3 sequence is 12 residues long. The V end was cut by 5 bases, the J end by 7 bases, with 11 bases between. The CDR3 region is CASSPVGSEAFF. The CDR3 region has the DNA TGTGCCAGCAGCCCCGTGGGGAGTGAAGCTTTCTTT.

This clone was detected only a few times. The chain links TRBV30 to TRBJ1-5, with 8 bases lining up with TRBD1. Losses at the gene ends were 7 bases for V and 2 bases for J; bases not matched to a gene: 13. From germline, CDR1 is GTSNPN and CDR2 SVGIG (reference sequence). This CDR3 spans 16 amino acids. The CDR3 DNA sequence: TGTGCCTCGAGGGGCTCGGACAGGGCACGCAATCAGCCCCAGCATTTT. Residues: CASRGSDRARNQPQHF.

This clone was detected only once. The chain links TRBV6-6 to TRBJ1-5; 8 bases match TRBD1. Unmatched junction bases numbered 4, after V lost 7 bases and J lost 2 bases. The V gene's germline CDR1 is MNHNY and CDR2 SVGAGI (reference sequence). This CDR3 has 14 amino acids. CDR3 residues: CASNDRGGNQPQHF. CDR3 DNA sequence: TGTGCCAGCAATGACAGGGGCGGCAATCAGCCCCAGCATTTT.

The CDR3 bases are TGTGCCAGCAGTCGGTCCGGTAGCACAGATACGCAGTATTTT. It encodes CASSRSGSTDTQYF. The chain carries TRBV6-4 and TRBJ2-3, with D unresolved. Trimming took 5 bases from V and 0 from J, leaving 9 bases between them. CDR1 MRHNA and CDR2 SNTAGT come from the germline V gene. The CDR3 runs 14 residues.

This clone is medium-sized. DNA for the CDR3: TGTGCCAGCAGCCGAACTAGCACTGAGCAGTTCTTC. Translation gives CASSRTSTEQFF. V gene TRBV5-6 combines with J gene TRBJ2-1; a possible D gene is TRBD2 (6 bases). Trimming shortened V by 4 bases and J by 9 bases, and 11 bases separated the two germline ends. The CDR3 length is 12 residues. Germline V gene data show CDR1 as SGHDT and CDR2 as YYEEEE.

This chain uses TRBV5-5 with TRBJ2-5; 9 bases line up with TRBD2. The CDR3 totals 15 residues. CDR1 and CDR2 (germline): SGHKS, YYEKEE (reference sequence). V dropped 2 bases and J dropped 1; count of bases not matched to a gene: 3. DNA for the CDR3: TGTGCCAGCAGCTTAGGGCGGGGGGGCCAAGAGACCCAGTACTTC. This sequence encodes CASSLGRGGQETQYF. The whole variable domain, filled in from reference TRBV5-5 and TRBJ2-5, reads DAGVTQSPTHLIKTRGQQVTLRCSPISGHKSVSWYQQVLGQGPQFIFQYYEKEERGRGNFPDRFSARQFPNYSSELNVNALLLGDSALYLCASSLGRGGQETQYFGPGTRLLVL.